This is a list of T cell receptor beta chains from one sample in a study of beta chain features in type 1 diabetes. Sequenced by immunoSEQ multiplex PCR; TCRdb stores in-frame clones only, minus some. Of around 41,000 clones listed, approximately 60% are singletons. The sequencing sample was made of Tregs from blood. Every receptor here comes from a man aged 25-40 years with type 1 diabetes. Some clones in this sample may be carry-over from other donors' samples. Both conserved end residues are trimmed from each CDR3. A D gene is named only where the DNA matches it firmly.

v_gene,d_gene,j_gene,CDR3aa
TRBV9,NA,TRBJ2-5,ASSAGLETQY
TRBV18,NA,TRBJ1-3,ASSPQNRADTIY
TRBV9,NA,TRBJ1-2,ASSVSAVTNYGYT
TRBV7-2,NA,TRBJ2-1,ASSYDRNSYNEQF
TRBV19,TRBD2,TRBJ2-1,ASSIGGTSANNEQF
TRBV7-2,TRBD2,TRBJ2-5,ASTFRTGGPETQY
TRBV7-9,NA,TRBJ1-2,ASSDRGGAGYGYT
TRBV6-5,NA,TRBJ1-5,ASSYSSGNQPQH
TRBV19,TRBD1,TRBJ1-5,ASTSQGGSNNQPQH
TRBV19,NA,TRBJ2-7,ASSIVGTPSYEQY
TRBV5-1,NA,TRBJ2-7,ASSHENDRHLPYEQY
TRBV7-9,NA,TRBJ2-7,ASSLVGSEQY
TRBV7-9,TRBD1,TRBJ1-4,ASSTGTVNEKLF
TRBV7-2,NA,TRBJ1-2,ASSFVRAAGYT
TRBV28,NA,TRBJ2-3,ASTQGGTDTQY
TRBV6-4,TRBD1,TRBJ1-5,ASSEGRTGEFSNQPQH
TRBV6-1,NA,TRBJ2-5,ASSEGGPGQTQY
TRBV6-6,NA,TRBJ2-6,ASSYVRVVGANVLT
TRBV11-2,NA,TRBJ2-5,ASSSQGGNQETQY
TRBV20-1,NA,TRBJ1-2,SATELDGYT
TRBV5-1,TRBD2,TRBJ2-1,ASRGGGSYNEQF
TRBV6-1,TRBD1,NA,ASSEVGTASSYEQY
TRBV11-2,NA,TRBJ2-1,ASSLDLNSPYNEQF
TRBV5-4,TRBD1,TRBJ2-3,ASRAGTGLWDTQY
TRBV7-2,NA,TRBJ2-7,ASSPADYSHEQY
TRBV6-6,TRBD1,TRBJ2-7,ASRGRDRDYEQY
TRBV21-1,NA,TRBJ1-2,ASSKTNLKNRVYAYGYT
TRBV28,NA,TRBJ2-1,ASTKSSYNEQF
TRBV7-9,NA,TRBJ2-7,ASSLGANSYEQY
TRBV6-6,NA,TRBJ2-1,ASREELIYNEQF
TRBV5-4,NA,TRBJ1-1,ASSLVSNTEAF
TRBV7-2,TRBD1,TRBJ2-1,ASRREPGQRWNEQF
TRBV18,NA,TRBJ1-2,ASSPSTVNYGYT
TRBV7-2,TRBD1,TRBJ2-7,ASSLGQGSAEQY
TRBV7-8,TRBD2,TRBJ2-1,ASSLSPIAGGPYNEQF
TRBV18,TRBD1,TRBJ2-4,ASFRDRGYIQY
TRBV6-1,TRBD1,TRBJ1-6,ASSALRDSYNSPLH
TRBV29-1,NA,TRBJ2-7,SVALSYEQY
TRBV30,NA,TRBJ2-1,AWSPVSLNPNEQF
TRBV9,NA,TRBJ1-2,ASSVSGPYGYT
TRBV5-1,NA,TRBJ1-1,ASSLVAGGLGAF
TRBV5-5,NA,TRBJ1-4,ASSFDRLRNEKLF
TRBV7-9,NA,TRBJ1-3,ASSPLQVRSGNTIY
TRBV28,NA,TRBJ2-1,ARRQNNEQF
TRBV10-3,NA,TRBJ2-7,AISESQQGRYEQY
TRBV7-3,TRBD2,TRBJ2-5,ASSRLGGAGETQY
TRBV30,NA,TRBJ1-5,AWTAGPGGQPQH
TRBV7-2,NA,TRBJ1-6,ASSLSGTLH
TRBV28,NA,NA,ASREGPPYEQY
TRBV11-2,NA,TRBJ2-1,ASSLLRGDEQF
TRBV29-1,NA,TRBJ1-4,SVRTEWDEKLF
TRBV6-5,TRBD2,TRBJ2-7,ASSYHGGSSYEQY
TRBV28,NA,TRBJ1-2,ASSPPGGANYGYT